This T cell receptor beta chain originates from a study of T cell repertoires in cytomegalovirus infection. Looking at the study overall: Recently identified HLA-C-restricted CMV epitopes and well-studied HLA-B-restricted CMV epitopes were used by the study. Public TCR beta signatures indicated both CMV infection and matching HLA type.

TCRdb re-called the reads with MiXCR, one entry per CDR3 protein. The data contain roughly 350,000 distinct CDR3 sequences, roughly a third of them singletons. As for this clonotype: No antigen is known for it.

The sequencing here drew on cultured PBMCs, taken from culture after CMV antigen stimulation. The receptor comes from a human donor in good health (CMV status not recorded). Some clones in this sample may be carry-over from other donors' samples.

The CDR3 reads CASSYPGPEQFF. Here the CDR3 DNA reads TGTGCCAGCAGTTACCCCGGACCAGAGCAGTTCTTC. V usage is TRBV6-5 and J usage is TRBJ2-1; D is unresolved. CDR1 is MNHEY and CDR2 is SVGAGI in the germline V gene. The CDR3 length is 12 residues. V was shortened by 2 bases and J by 10 bases, with 9 bases between the two germline ends.